This TCR beta chain comes out of a study of blood T cell repertoires in COVID-19. The CDR3 consists of 14 residues. V dropped 5 bases and J dropped 4; count of bases not matched to a gene: 4. Germline CDR1 KGHDR, CDR2 SFDVKD. Authors' processing steps: For nucleated cells, counts were estimated from reference gene primer amplification. Repertoires were generated with immunoSEQ multiplex PCR, while TCRdb's copy carries only in-frame clones and drops some. The V and J calls and clone size were taken over from that table, and D and trimming were inferred from the DNA. The sample records 230,000 or so clones, 65% to 85% being singletons.

The chain joins TRBV24-1 to TRBJ2-3, with 8 bases fitting TRBD1. Material: PBMCs or T cells enriched from blood (not recorded which). The sequence was obtained from a man aged 45-65 years who had recovered from COVID-19. CDR3 sequence reads: CATSGTGWADTQYF. Here the CDR3 DNA reads TGTGCCACCAGTGGGACAGGGTGGGCAGATACGCAGTATTTT.